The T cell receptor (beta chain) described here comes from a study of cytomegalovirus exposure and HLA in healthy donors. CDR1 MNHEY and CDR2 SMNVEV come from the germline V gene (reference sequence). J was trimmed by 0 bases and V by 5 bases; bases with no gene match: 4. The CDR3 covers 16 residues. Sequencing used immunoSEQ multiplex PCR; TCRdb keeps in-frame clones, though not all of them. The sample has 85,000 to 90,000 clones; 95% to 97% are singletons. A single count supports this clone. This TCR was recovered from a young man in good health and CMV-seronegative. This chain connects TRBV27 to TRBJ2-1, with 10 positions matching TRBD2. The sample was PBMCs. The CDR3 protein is CASSAIAGGSYNEQFF. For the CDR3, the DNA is TGTGCCAGCAGTGCGATAGCGGGAGGCTCCTACAATGAGCAGTTCTTC.